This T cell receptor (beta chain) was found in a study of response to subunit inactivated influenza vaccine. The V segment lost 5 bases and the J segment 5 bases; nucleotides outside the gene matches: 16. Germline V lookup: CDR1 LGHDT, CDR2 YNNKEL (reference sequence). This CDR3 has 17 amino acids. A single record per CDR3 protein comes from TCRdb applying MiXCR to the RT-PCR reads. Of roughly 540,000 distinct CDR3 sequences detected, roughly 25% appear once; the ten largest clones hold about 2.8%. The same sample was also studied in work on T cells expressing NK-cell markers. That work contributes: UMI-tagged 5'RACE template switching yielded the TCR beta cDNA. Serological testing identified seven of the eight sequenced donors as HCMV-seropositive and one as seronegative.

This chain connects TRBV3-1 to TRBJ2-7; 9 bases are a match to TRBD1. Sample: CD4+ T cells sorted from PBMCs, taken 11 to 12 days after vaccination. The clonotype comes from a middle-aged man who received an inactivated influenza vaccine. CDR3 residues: CASSARSGTGPWNEQYF. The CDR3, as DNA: TGTGCCAGCAGCGCCCGATCCGGGACAGGGCCATGGAACGAGCAGTACTTC.